This T cell receptor delta chain was recorded in a study of gamma-delta chains in newborns, infants, children. Overall study: Innate gammadelta T cells reportedly expand polyclonally right after birth, driven by microbial exposure, per the title.

Trimming removed 6 bases from V and 4 bases from J; junction bases left unmatched: 11. This CDR3 contains 17 residues. Looked up from germline, CDR1 is TSWWSYY and CDR2 is QGS. TCRdb reanalyzed the reads using CATT. The repertoire holds nearly 8,500 delta-chain clones, with less than 2% as singletons. Source material: blood. The TCR comes from a child who was a newborn, infant or young child, either healthy, febrile or measles-vaccinated (not recorded which). The rearrangement joins TRDV1 to TRDJ1; TRDD3 matches at 13 bases. Written as DNA, the CDR3 is TGTGCTCTTGGCGGCCTAACTGGGGGATACGGGAACGATAAACTCATCTTT. Amino acid sequence: CALGGLTGGYGNDKLIF.